The subject of this entry is one T cell receptor beta chain. Its antigen is currently unknown. CDR1 and CDR2 (germline): SGHRS, YFSETQ. The CDR3 totals 18 residues. V lost 4 bases to trimming and J lost 3 bases; unmatched junction nucleotides: 8. The sample originates from a study of cytomegalovirus exposure and HLA in healthy donors. Study results and caveats: In a later analysis, at a false discovery rate of 0.05, under 20,000 TCR beta sequences matched HLA alleles. Immune exposure data for these donors was limited to CMV serostatus.

The PCR used 60 Vbeta and 13 Jbeta primers. This table comes from immunoSEQ multiplex PCR, and its TCRdb copy is limited to in-frame clones, with some not included. The sample carries some 120,000 clones, just under 70% recorded once. The V gene is TRBV5-1, the J gene TRBJ2-1, with TRBD2 matching 15 bases. Sequencing was performed on PBMCs. This clonotype was sampled from a man in his thirties or forties in good health and CMV-seropositive. The CDR3 sequence is CASSPGTSGRTIYNEQFF. For the CDR3, the DNA is TGCGCCAGCAGCCCAGGGACTAGCGGGAGGACAATCTACAATGAGCAGTTCTTC.